This T cell receptor beta chain emerged from a study of metastatic and nonmetastatic thyroid tumors. Notes on the study in general: TCR beta diversity was reportedly significantly higher in malignant thyroid tumors than benign nodules, in blood and tumor.

TCRdb re-called clones from the PCR reads using MiXCR. The table includes tens of thousands of clones, 10% to 12% detected once. Per germline, CDR1 SGHTA and CDR2 FQGNSA. The CDR3 is 14 amino acids. The V and J ends lost 6 bases and 5 bases, in that order; junction bases with no gene match: 7. This clone was seen ten or more times. Its target is unknown. Every patient underwent thyroid surgery untreated. This sequence joins TRBV7-2 and TRBJ2-1; TRBD1 matches at 7 bases. This receptor was obtained from a female donor with papillary thyroid cancer or a benign thyroid nodule (not recorded which). Some clones in this sample may be carry-over from other donors' samples. Sequencing was performed on blood. The CDR3 reads CASRDRRTDNEQFF. CDR3 DNA sequence: TGTGCCAGCAGGGACAGGAGGACCGACAATGAGCAGTTCTTC.